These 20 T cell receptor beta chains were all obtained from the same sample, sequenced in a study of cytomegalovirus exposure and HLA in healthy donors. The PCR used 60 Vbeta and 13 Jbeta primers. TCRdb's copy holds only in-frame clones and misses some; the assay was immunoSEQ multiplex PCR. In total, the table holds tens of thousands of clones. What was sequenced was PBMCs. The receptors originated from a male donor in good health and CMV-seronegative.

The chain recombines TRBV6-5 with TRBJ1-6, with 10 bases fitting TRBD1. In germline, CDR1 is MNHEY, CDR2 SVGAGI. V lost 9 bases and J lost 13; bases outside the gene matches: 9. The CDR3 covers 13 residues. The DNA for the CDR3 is TGTGCCAGTGTCGGACAGGGGGGTCTGCCCCTCCACTTT. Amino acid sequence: CASVGQGGLPLHF.

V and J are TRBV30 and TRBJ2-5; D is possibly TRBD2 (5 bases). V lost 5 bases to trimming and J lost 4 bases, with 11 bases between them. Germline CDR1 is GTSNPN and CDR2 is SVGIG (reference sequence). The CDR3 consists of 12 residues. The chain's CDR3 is CAWHGVAETQYF. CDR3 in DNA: TGTGCCTGGCACGGGGTTGCAGAGACCCAGTACTTC.

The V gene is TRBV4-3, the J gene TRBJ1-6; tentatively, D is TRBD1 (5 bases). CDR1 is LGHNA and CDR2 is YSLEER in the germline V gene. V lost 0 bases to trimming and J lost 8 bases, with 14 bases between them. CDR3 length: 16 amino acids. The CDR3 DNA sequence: TGCGCCAGCAGCCAAGAGTGGGGGGGGGTTTATTCACCCCTCCACTTT. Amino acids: CASSQEWGGVYSPLHF.

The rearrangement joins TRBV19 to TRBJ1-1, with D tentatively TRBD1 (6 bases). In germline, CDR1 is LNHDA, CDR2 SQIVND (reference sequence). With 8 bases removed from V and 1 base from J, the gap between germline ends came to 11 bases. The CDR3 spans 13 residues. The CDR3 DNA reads TGTGCCAGTTCGGGACACCCGAACACTGAAGCTTTCTTT. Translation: CASSGHPNTEAFF.

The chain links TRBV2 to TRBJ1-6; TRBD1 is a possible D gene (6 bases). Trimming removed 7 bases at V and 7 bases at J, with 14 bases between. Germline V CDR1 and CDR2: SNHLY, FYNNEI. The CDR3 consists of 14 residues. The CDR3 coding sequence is TGTGCCAGCAATTTCGGACAGAGAAATTCACCCCTCCACTTT. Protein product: CASNFGQRNSPLHF.

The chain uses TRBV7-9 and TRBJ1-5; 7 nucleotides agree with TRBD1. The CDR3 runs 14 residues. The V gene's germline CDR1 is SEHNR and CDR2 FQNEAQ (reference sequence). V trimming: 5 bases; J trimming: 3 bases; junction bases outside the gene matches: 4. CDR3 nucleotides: TGTGCCAGCAGCAAGACAGGGCCCAATCAGCCCCAGCATTTT. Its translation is CASSKTGPNQPQHF.

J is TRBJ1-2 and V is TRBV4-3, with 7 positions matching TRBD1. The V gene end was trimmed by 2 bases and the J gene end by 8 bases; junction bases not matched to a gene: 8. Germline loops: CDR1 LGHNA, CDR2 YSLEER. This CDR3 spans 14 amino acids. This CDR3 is CASSQSVTGAGYTF. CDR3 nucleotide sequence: TGCGCCAGCAGCCAATCCGTCACAGGGGCGGGCTACACCTTC.

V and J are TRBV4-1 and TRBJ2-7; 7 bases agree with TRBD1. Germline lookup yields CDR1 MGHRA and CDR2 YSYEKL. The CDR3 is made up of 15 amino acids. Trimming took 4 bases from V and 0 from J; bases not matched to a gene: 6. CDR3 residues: CASSPRQGPSYEQYF. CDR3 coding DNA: TGCGCCAGCAGCCCAAGACAGGGACCCTCCTACGAGCAGTACTTC.

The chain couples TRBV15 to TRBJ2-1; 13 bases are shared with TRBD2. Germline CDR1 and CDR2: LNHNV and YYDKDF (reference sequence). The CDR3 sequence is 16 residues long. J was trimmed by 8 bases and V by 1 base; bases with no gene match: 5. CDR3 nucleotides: TGTGCCACCAGCAGAGGAGGACTAGCGGGGGTCTATGAGCAGTTCTTC. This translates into CATSRGGLAGVYEQFF.

The CDR3: CASSPWGQGDYEQYF. DNA of the CDR3: TGTGCCAGCTCACCATGGGGACAGGGGGACTACGAGCAGTACTTC. The V call is TRBV18, the J call TRBJ2-7; the match to TRBD1 covers 11 bases. Germline V gene lookup returns CDR1 KGHSH and CDR2 LQKENI. The CDR3 runs to 15 residues. Trimming took 2 bases from V and 3 from J; bases not matched to a gene: 3.

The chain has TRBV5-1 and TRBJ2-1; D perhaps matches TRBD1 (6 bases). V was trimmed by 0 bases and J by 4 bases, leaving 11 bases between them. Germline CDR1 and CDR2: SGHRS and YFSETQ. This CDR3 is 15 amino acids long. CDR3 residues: CASSLGPGTYNEQFF. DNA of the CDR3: TGCGCCAGCAGCTTGGGCCCAGGGACATACAATGAGCAGTTCTTC.

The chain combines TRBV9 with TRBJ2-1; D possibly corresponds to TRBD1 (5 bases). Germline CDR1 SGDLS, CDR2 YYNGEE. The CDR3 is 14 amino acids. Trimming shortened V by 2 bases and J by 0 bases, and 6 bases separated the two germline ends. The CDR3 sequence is CASSVDSSYNEQFF. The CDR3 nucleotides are TGTGCCAGCAGCGTTGACAGCTCCTACAATGAGCAGTTCTTC.

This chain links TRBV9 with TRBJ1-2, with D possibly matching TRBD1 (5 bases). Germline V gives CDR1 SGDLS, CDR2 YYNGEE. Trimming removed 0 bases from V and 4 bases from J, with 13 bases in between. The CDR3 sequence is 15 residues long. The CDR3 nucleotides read TGTGCCAGCAGCGTAGGCTGGCAGGGCGTCTATGGCTACACCTTC. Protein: CASSVGWQGVYGYTF.

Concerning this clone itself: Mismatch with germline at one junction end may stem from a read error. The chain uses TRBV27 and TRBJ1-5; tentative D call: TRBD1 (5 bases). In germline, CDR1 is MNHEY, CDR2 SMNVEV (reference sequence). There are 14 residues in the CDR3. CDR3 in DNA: TGTGCCAGTCGACCTCAGGGTAACAATCAGCCCCAACATTTT. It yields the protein CASRPQGNNQPQHF.

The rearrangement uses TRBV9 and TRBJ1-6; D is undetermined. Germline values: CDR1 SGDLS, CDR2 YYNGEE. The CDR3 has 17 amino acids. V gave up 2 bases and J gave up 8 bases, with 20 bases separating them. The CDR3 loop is CASSVGWGGKGDSPLHF. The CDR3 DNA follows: TGTGCCAGCAGCGTGGGCTGGGGAGGGAAGGGTGATTCACCCCTCCACTTT.

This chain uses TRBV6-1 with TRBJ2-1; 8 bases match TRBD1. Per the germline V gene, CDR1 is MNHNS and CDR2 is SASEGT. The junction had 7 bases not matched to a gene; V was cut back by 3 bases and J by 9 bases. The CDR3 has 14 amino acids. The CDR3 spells CASSDRTGLGEQFF. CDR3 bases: TGTGCCAGCAGTGACCGGACAGGGTTGGGTGAGCAGTTCTTC.

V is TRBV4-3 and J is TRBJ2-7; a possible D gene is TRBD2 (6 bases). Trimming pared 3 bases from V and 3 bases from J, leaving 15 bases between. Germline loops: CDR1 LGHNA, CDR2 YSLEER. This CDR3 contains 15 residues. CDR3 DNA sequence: TGCGCCAGCAGCCATTCCGGGACGGGGGACTACGAGCAGTACTTC. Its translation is CASSHSGTGDYEQYF.

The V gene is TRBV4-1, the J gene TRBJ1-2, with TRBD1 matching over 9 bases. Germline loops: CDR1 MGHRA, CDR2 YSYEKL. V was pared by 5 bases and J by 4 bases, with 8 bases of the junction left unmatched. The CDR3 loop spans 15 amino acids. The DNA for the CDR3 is TGCGCCAGCAGCATCCAGACAGGGGGAGCCTATGGCTACACCTTC. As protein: CASSIQTGGAYGYTF.

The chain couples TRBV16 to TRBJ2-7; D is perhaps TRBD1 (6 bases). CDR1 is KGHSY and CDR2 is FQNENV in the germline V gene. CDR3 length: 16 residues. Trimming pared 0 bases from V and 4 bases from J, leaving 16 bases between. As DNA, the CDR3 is TGTGCCAGCAGCCAATCAGCAGGGGTCGGTTCGTACGAGCAGTACTTC. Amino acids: CASSQSAGVGSYEQYF.

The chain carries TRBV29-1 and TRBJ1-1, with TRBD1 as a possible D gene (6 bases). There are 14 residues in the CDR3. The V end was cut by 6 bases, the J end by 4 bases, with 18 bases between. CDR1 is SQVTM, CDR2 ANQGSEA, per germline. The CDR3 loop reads CSVGGGLFGTEAFF. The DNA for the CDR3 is TGCAGCGTGGGAGGGGGGCTTTTTGGCACTGAAGCTTTCTTT.